The 27 T cell receptor beta chains reported below all come from one sample, sequenced in a study of human T cells and chemical hapten exposure. Unique molecular identifiers were affixed to discrete cDNA molecules within the library. TCRdb re-analysed the reads in MiXCR, keeping a single row per CDR3 protein. The data contain around 150 distinct CDR3 sequences, 25% to 30% of them singletons. Treatment of the sample: therapeutic diphenylcyclopropenone sensitization with weekly scalp DPC. Sequenced here: whole blood, sampled before DPC sensitization or 2, 6, or about 24 weeks after (not recorded which). The source is an adult with alopecia areata. Some clones in this sample may be carry-over from other donors' samples. This table probably holds off-target reads from a library built for another chain.

This clonotype was found a few times. The CDR3 DNA is TGTGCCAGCAGTTTAGGTGCACGGAACACTGAAGCTTTCTTT. Its protein product is CASSLGARNTEAFF. The chain employs TRBV12-3 or TRBV12-4 and TRBJ1-1; D gene uncertain. The CDR3 is 14 amino acids. V was pared by 1 base and J by 1 base, with 7 bases between.

This clonotype has a handful of counts. V and J are TRBV20-1 and TRBJ2-3; D possibly uses TRBD1 or TRBD2 (6 bases each). Deletions cut 6 bases from V and 4 bases from J, with 17 bases between. Germline CDR1 and CDR2: DFQATT and SNEGSKA (reference sequence). The CDR3 contains 14 residues. CDR3 loop: CSAEPARGADTQYF. The CDR3 coding sequence is TGCAGTGCAGAGCCGGCAAGGGGGGCAGATACGCAGTATTTT.

This clonotype has more than one count but fewer than ten. The chain has TRBV20-1 and TRBJ2-2; tentatively, D is TRBD2 (6 bases). Germline V lookup: CDR1 DFQATT, CDR2 SNEGSKA (reference sequence). Trimming removed 0 bases at V and 2 bases at J, with 16 bases between. The CDR3 extends over 17 amino acids. The CDR3 DNA is TGCAGTGCTAGAGACTACCGCGGGGCGGCAAACACCGGGGAGCTGTTTTTT. It translates to CSARDYRGAANTGELFF.

This clonotype appeared a few times. The chain carries TRBV27 and TRBJ2-1; 7 bases are a match to TRBD2. The CDR3 length is 15 residues. Germline trimming cut 3 bases from V and 8 bases from J; bases unmatched to any gene: 10. From germline, CDR1 is MNHEY and CDR2 SMNVEV (reference sequence). This CDR3 is CASSFLGRAGDEQFF. As DNA, the CDR3 is TGTGCCAGCAGTTTTTTAGGGAGGGCCGGTGATGAGCAGTTCTTC.

This chain joins TRBV19 and TRBJ1-6; D unresolved. CDR1 and CDR2 (germline): LNHDA, SQIVND (reference sequence). Trimming took 5 bases from V and 11 from J, leaving 16 bases between them. The CDR3 runs to 14 residues. The CDR3 sequence is CASSASVTLPPLHF. The CDR3 DNA sequence: TGTGCCAGTAGTGCGTCCGTTACTTTACCACCCCTCCACTTT.

V is TRBV6-6 and J is TRBJ2-3, with D unresolved. Germline V CDR1 and CDR2: MNHNY, SVGAGI (reference sequence). The CDR3 consists of 13 residues. V was cut by 2 bases and J by 2 bases, with 5 bases left in between. The CDR3 sequence is CASSYRITDTQYF. Here the CDR3 DNA reads TGTGCCAGCAGTTACAGGATCACAGATACGCAGTATTTT.

By share, this clonotype ranks as hyperexpanded (1% or more). CDR3 bases: TGCAGCGTTGAAGTAGTCGGGACTAGCGGGAGGTATGAGCAGTTCTTC. Its translation: CSVEVVGTSGRYEQFF. The J gene is TRBJ2-1, the V gene TRBV29-1; 15 bases fit TRBD2. The CDR3 contains 16 residues. Trimming took 1 base from V and 8 from J; bases not matched to a gene: 6. Germline CDR1 is SQVTM and CDR2 is ANQGSEA.

There are a few counts of this clonotype. V gene TRBV11-3 combines with J gene TRBJ2-2; D possibly uses TRBD1 or TRBD2 (6 bases each). The germline CDR1 and CDR2 sequences are SGHNT and YENEEA. The CDR3 totals 17 residues. Trimming left V 5 bases short and J 3 bases short, with 19 bases between. CDR3 protein: CASSLTGGLGDTGELFF. The CDR3 DNA follows: TGTGCCAGCAGCCTCACTGGGGGGCTCGGGGACACCGGGGAGCTGTTTTTT.

This clonotype was picked up a small number of times. The chain employs TRBV29-1 and TRBJ2-1; 13 positions agree with TRBD2. The CDR3 is 20 residues long. The germline CDR1 and CDR2 sequences are SQVTM and ANQGSEA. V gave up 3 bases and J gave up 0 bases; unmatched junction bases: 14. This chain's CDR3 is CSVDGLAGEMGRDSYNEQFF. CDR3 bases: TGCAGCGTTGACGGACTAGCGGGAGAAATGGGGAGGGACTCCTACAATGAGCAGTTCTTC.

This clonotype has just a few counts. The chain recombines TRBV12-3 or TRBV12-4 with TRBJ1-2, with TRBD1 identical over 8 bases. The CDR3 length is 13 residues. The junction had 6 bases not matched to a gene; V was cut back by 6 bases and J by 6 bases. CDR3 coding DNA: TGTGCCAGCAGCCCGGGACAGGAGAATGGCTACACCTTC. Its translation is CASSPGQENGYTF.

This clonotype has just a few counts. The chain has TRBV7-9 and TRBJ2-1; D is perhaps TRBD1 (5 bases). This CDR3 spans 15 amino acids. Between the trimmed V and J ends, which lost 5 bases and 6 bases, there was a span of 17 bases. CDR1 and CDR2 (germline): SEHNR, FQNEAQ (reference sequence). DNA for the CDR3: TGTGCCAGCAGCCCAAAGACAGCCAGGTCCAATGAGCAGTTCTTC. Translating it yields CASSPKTARSNEQFF.

This clonotype appeared a few times. This sequence joins TRBV12-3 or TRBV12-4 and TRBJ2-6; D is perhaps TRBD1 (5 bases). Trimming shortened V by 1 base and J by 2 bases, and 9 bases separated the two germline ends. The CDR3 has 16 amino acids. The CDR3 loop is CASSLEGAAGANVLTF. In nucleotides, the CDR3 is TGTGCCAGCAGTTTAGAAGGGGCTGCTGGGGCCAACGTCCTGACTTTC.

J is TRBJ2-2 and V is TRBV6-4, with D unclear. With 5 bases removed from V and 0 bases from J, the gap between germline ends came to 10 bases. Germline loops: CDR1 MRHNA, CDR2 SNTAGT. The CDR3 spans 15 residues. The CDR3 sequence is CASSPDGANTGELFF. Written as DNA, the CDR3 is TGTGCCAGCAGTCCCGATGGGGCGAACACCGGGGAGCTGTTTTTT.

The chain couples TRBV29-1 to TRBJ2-3, with a possible D match to TRBD2 (5 bases). Germline V CDR1 and CDR2: SQVTM, ANQGSEA. The CDR3 sequence is 12 residues long. CDR3 sequence: CARTGNTDTQYF. The CDR3 region has the DNA TGCGCGAGGACTGGAAACACAGATACGCAGTATTTT.

The chain combines TRBV2 with TRBJ2-1, with D unclear. Trimming took 6 bases from V and 4 from J, leaving 4 bases between them. CDR1 SNHLY and CDR2 FYNNEI come from the germline V gene. The CDR3 is 11 residues long. This chain's CDR3 is CASREYNEQFF. The CDR3 nucleotides read TGTGCCAGCAGGGAATACAATGAGCAGTTCTTC.

The V call is TRBV3-1, the J call TRBJ1-1; unclear D gene. Germline-derived CDR1 and CDR2 are LGHDT and YNNKEL (reference sequence). V shed 0 bases and J shed 4 bases, with 6 bases lying between them. This CDR3 has 13 amino acids. The CDR3 region is CASSQEGFTEAFF. In nucleotides, the CDR3 is TGTGCCAGCAGCCAAGAGGGTTTCACTGAAGCTTTCTTT.

Only a few counts were recorded for this clonotype. The chain joins TRBV7-9 to TRBJ1-2; TRBD1 agrees at 9 bases. The CDR3 is 16 amino acids. The V gene end was trimmed by 4 bases and the J gene end by 4 bases; junction bases not matched to a gene: 10. Germline V gene lookup returns CDR1 SEHNR and CDR2 FQNEAQ (reference sequence). In nucleotides, the CDR3 is TGTGCCAGCAGCTCGCATACTAAGGACAGGGGCTATGGCTACACCTTC. Translation: CASSSHTKDRGYGYTF.

V and J are TRBV2 and TRBJ1-5; 10 bases fit TRBD1. The CDR3 extends over 14 amino acids. The trim removed 6 bases at V and 4 bases at J, leaving 3 bases unmatched. The V gene's germline CDR1 is SNHLY and CDR2 FYNNEI. The CDR3 sequence is CASRGTGANQPQHF. The CDR3 DNA sequence: TGTGCCAGCAGGGGGACAGGGGCTAATCAGCCCCAGCATTTT. The full variable domain, with the rest looked up from reference TRBV2 and TRBJ1-5, is EPEVTQTPSHQVTQMGQEVILRCVPISNHLYFYWYRQILGQKVEFLVSFYNNEISEKSEIFDDQFSVERPDGSNFTLKIRSTKLEDSAMYFCASRGTGANQPQHFGDGTRLSIL.

The V and J genes are TRBV20-1 and TRBJ2-3; the match to TRBD2 covers 12 bases. The CDR3 totals 14 residues. Germline CDR1 DFQATT, CDR2 SNEGSKA (reference sequence). The ends lost 4 bases at V and 3 bases at J; junction bases unmatched: 2. CDR3 amino acids: CSATGTSGTDTQYF. The CDR3 bases are TGCAGTGCTACCGGGACTAGCGGGACAGATACGCAGTATTTT.

This clonotype came up once. This chain connects TRBV18 to TRBJ1-6, with 7 bases that match TRBD1. Unmatched junction bases numbered 2, after V lost 1 base and J lost 5 bases. There are 15 residues in the CDR3. Germline CDR1 KGHSH, CDR2 LQKENI. The CDR3 reads CASSPLGQDNSPLHF. The DNA for the CDR3 is TGTGCCAGCTCACCACTCGGACAGGATAATTCACCCCTCCACTTT.

The chain has TRBV3-1 and TRBJ1-2; D perhaps matches TRBD1 (5 bases). From germline, CDR1 is LGHDT and CDR2 YNNKEL (reference sequence). V lost 0 bases to trimming and J lost 8 bases, with 13 bases between them. The CDR3 loop spans 14 amino acids. The CDR3 DNA is TGTGCCAGCAGCCAAGATCAGGGTGGCTACGGCTACACCTTC. Translated: CASSQDQGGYGYTF.

This clonotype has more than one count but fewer than ten. The chain is built from TRBV6-1 and TRBJ1-3; 7 positions match TRBD1. The V and J ends lost 6 bases and 5 bases, in that order; junction bases with no gene match: 7. Per the germline V gene, CDR1 is MNHNS and CDR2 is SASEGT. CDR3 size: 14 residues. In DNA form, the CDR3 reads TGTGCCAGCAGACAGAGGGGGCAGAGAAACACCATATATTTT. Translating it yields CASRQRGQRNTIYF.

The genes are TRBV3-1 and TRBJ2-1; the D gene is possibly TRBD1 (5 bases). Germline V lookup: CDR1 LGHDT, CDR2 YNNKEL (reference sequence). V dropped 1 base and J dropped 12 bases, with 13 bases sitting between them. The length of the CDR3 is 13 residues. The CDR3 DNA follows: TGTGCCAGCAGCCAAGTTGATACAGGACCGCAGTTCTTC. This translates into CASSQVDTGPQFF.

This clonotype has a handful of counts. The chain combines TRBV6-5 with TRBJ2-1; D call uncertain. Between the trimmed V and J ends, which lost 6 bases and 0 bases, there was a span of 12 bases. Germline V CDR1 and CDR2: MNHEY, SVGAGI. CDR3 length equals 15 residues. CDR3 DNA: TGTGCCAGCAGACCCGGAATGAGCTCCTACAATGAGCAGTTCTTC. Translation gives CASRPGMSSYNEQFF.

This clonotype has only a few counts. The chain couples TRBV7-3 to TRBJ2-5; tentative D call: TRBD2 (6 bases). The CDR3 is 15 amino acids. Germline assignment: CDR1 SGHTA and CDR2 FQGTGA. V gave up 0 bases and J gave up 1 base, with 9 bases separating them. The CDR3 loop is CASSLTGLPQETQYF. The CDR3 nucleotides read TGTGCCAGCAGCTTAACGGGACTCCCCCAAGAGACCCAGTACTTC.

This clonotype was detected only a few times. The CDR3: CSASSSTSGGGEQFF. CDR3 coding DNA: TGCAGTGCTAGTAGTTCGACTAGCGGGGGGGGTGAGCAGTTCTTC. The chain is built from TRBV20-1 and TRBJ2-1, with 14 bases fitting TRBD2. Germline CDR1 reads DFQATT; CDR2 reads SNEGSKA (reference sequence). With V trimmed by 3 bases and J by 9 bases, 7 bases remained unmatched. The CDR3 is 15 amino acids.

The CDR3 loop reads CASSQQTGTTDTQYF. Here the CDR3 DNA reads TGTGCCAGTAGTCAACAAACGGGTACAACAGATACGCAGTATTTT. The chain recombines TRBV19 with TRBJ2-3; D unclear. Looked up from germline, CDR1 is LNHDA and CDR2 is SQIVND (reference sequence). The CDR3 runs 15 residues. The V end was cut by 5 bases, the J end by 3 bases, with 15 bases between.